These T cell receptor beta chains were read from a single sample in a study of beta chain features in type 1 diabetes. Method: immunoSEQ multiplex PCR; TCRdb's copy keeps in-frame clones and lacks some. The repertoire consists of about 620,000 clones, with roughly 16% occurring once and the leading ten covering 0.093%. Material: naive CD4+ T cells from blood. The receptors here all came from a man younger than 35 in good health. The CDR3 runs from the conserved cysteine through the conserved F or W. A D gene is named only where the DNA matches it firmly. Size is omitted from some rows. Given values are once, few, many or a class for expanded clones.

V gene,clone size,J gene,D gene,CDR3 DNA,CDR3 protein
TRBV7-9,few,TRBJ1-3,.,TGTGCCAGCAGCCCAGGGTCTCACACCATATATTTT,CASSPGSHTIYF
TRBV29-1,.,TRBJ2-5,.,TGCAGCGTTGAAGACGTTTGGGGCAACCAAGAGACCCAGTACTTC,CSVEDVWGNQETQYF
TRBV21-1,few,TRBJ1-2,.,TGTGCCAGCAGCAAAGACAGACGACGCTACACCTTC,CASSKDRRRYTF
TRBV7-2,.,TRBJ1-1,TRBD1,TGTGCCAGCACCCGACAGGGGATGAACACTGAAGCTTTCTTT,CASTRQGMNTEAFF
TRBV7-7,.,TRBJ1-5,.,TGTGCTAGCGAGTATCAGCCCCAGCATTTT,CASEYQPQHF
TRBV6-5,.,TRBJ1-2,TRBD1,TGTGCCAGCAGTCCAACAGGGGAGTATGGCTACACCTTC,CASSPTGEYGYTF
TRBV13,few,TRBJ2-1,TRBD2,TGTGCCAGCAGCTTACGAGGACTAGCGGGGGGGCCGAATGAGCAGTTCTTC,CASSLRGLAGGPNEQFF
TRBV2,few,TRBJ1-6,.,TGTGCCAGCAGTGAAGGGGTAGGGTTCTCACCCCTCCACTTT,CASSEGVGFSPLHF
TRBV6-5,once,TRBJ1-1,.,TGTGCCAGCAGTGCAAGCGGGCCGGCTCGGCGTGAAGCTTTCTTT,CASSASGPARREAFF
TRBV2,.,TRBJ2-4,.,TGTGCCAGCAATGTTAGATTAGCCAAAAACATTCAGTACTTC,CASNVRLAKNIQYF
TRBV7-2,few,TRBJ2-2,TRBD2,TGTGCCAGCAGAAAACTAGCGGGGTCGAACACCGGGGAGCTGTTTTTT,CASRKLAGSNTGELFF
TRBV29-1,.,TRBJ2-3,.,TGCAGCGTTCAAGGGAAGGGCAGGGGTGCGGATACGCAGTATTTT,CSVQGKGRGADTQYF
TRBV5-1,few,TRBJ2-3,.,TGCGCCAGCAGCTCCTCCTCGGGCACAGATACGCAGTATTTT,CASSSSSGTDTQYF
TRBV6-6,once,TRBJ1-1,.,TGTGCCAGCAGTTACCAGGGGAGGGATACTGAAGCTTTCTTT,CASSYQGRDTEAFF
TRBV28,few,TRBJ1-6,TRBD1,TGTGCCAGCAGTCGGGACAGCAGCAGTTCACCCCTCCACTTT,CASSRDSSSSPLHF
TRBV4-3,.,TRBJ1-2,TRBD1,TGCGCCAGCAGCCACGGGGACAGGGTAAATGGCTACACCTTC,CASSHGDRVNGYTF